This is a list of T cell receptor beta chains from one sample in a study of blood T cells in healthy people across ages. TCRdb reprocessed the 5' RACE reads with MiXCR, giving one entry per CDR3 protein. Here the sample spans fewer than 700,000 distinct CDR3 sequences, 40% to 45% being singletons. Material: blood. These receptors were collected from an older man in good health. CDR3s include the opening cysteine and the closing phenylalanine or tryptophan. D genes are given only for firm matches. The listing skips clone size in some rows; elsewhere it reads once, few, many or a size class.

TRBJ2-3,few,NA,TRBV7-2,TGTGCCAGCAGCCCCAACGTTCTAGCCGCTAGCACAGATACGCAGTATTTT,CASSPNVLAASTDTQYF
TRBJ2-7,once,TRBD1,TRBV20-1,TGCAGTGCCTATTCGCCGGGACAGGGGTCCTACGAGCAGTACTTC,CSAYSPGQGSYEQYF
TRBJ2-3,NA,NA,TRBV27,TGTGCCAGCAGTTCCACTGGGTGGGATACGCAGTATTTT,CASSSTGWDTQYF
TRBJ2-1,few,NA,TRBV20-1,TGCAGTGCTAGAGATGGTAGGGTAAGCTCGGGCAATGAGCAGTTCTTC,CSARDGRVSSGNEQFF
TRBJ2-7,few,NA,TRBV25-1,TGTGCCAGCAGTGAATTGGGGGGTTACGAGCAGTACTTC,CASSELGGYEQYF
TRBJ2-1,NA,NA,TRBV20-1,TGCAGTGCTAGAGACCGGGCAGCCAGAAGCTCCTACAATGAGCAGTTCTTC,CSARDRAARSSYNEQFF
TRBJ2-7,NA,TRBD2,TRBV25-1,TGTGCCAGCAGTGCTACGGGACTAGCGACCTACGAGCAGTACTTC,CASSATGLATYEQYF
TRBJ2-7,NA,NA,TRBV9,TGTGCCAGCAGCGCCCGCTTGGCAGGACCCGAGCAGTACTTC,CASSARLAGPEQYF
TRBJ1-5,NA,NA,TRBV20-1,TGCAGTGCTAGATGGGGGGCGCATAGCAATCAGCCCCAGCATTTT,CSARWGAHSNQPQHF
TRBJ1-6,NA,NA,TRBV18,TGTGCCAGCTCACCGACCCCAAATTCACCCCTCCACTTT,CASSPTPNSPLHF
TRBJ2-7,NA,NA,TRBV14,TGTGCCAGCAGCCACCAACTATCGCCCTACGAGCAGTACTTC,CASSHQLSPYEQYF
TRBJ1-2,NA,NA,TRBV20-1,TGCAGTGCTAGAGGACAGGCTCGTTTGGATGACTACACCTTC,CSARGQARLDDYTF
TRBJ2-1,few,NA,TRBV6-6,TGTGCCAGCAGTTCCTCGGCAGGGCCTAACAATGAGCAGTTCTTC,CASSSSAGPNNEQFF
TRBJ2-5,NA,TRBD2,TRBV3-1,TGTGCCAGCGGCACTAGCGGGAGGGCCGGGGAGACCCAGTACTTC,CASGTSGRAGETQYF
TRBJ2-7,NA,NA,TRBV28,TGTGCCAGCAGTTTCCCCCCCAGCTCCTACGAGCAGTACTTC,CASSFPPSSYEQYF
TRBJ2-2,NA,NA,TRBV29-1,TGCAGCGCCCGGACCAATCCTAACACCGGGGAGCTGTTTTTT,CSARTNPNTGELFF
TRBJ2-7,NA,NA,TRBV6-2/TRBV6-3,TGTGCCAGCAGATCCTTGGGCGTAACCTACGAGCAGTACTTC,CASRSLGVTYEQYF
TRBJ1-1,many,NA,TRBV5-1,TGCGCCAGCAGCTTCCTCGGAAGGGACACTGAAGCTTTCTTT,CASSFLGRDTEAFF
TRBJ2-5,NA,NA,TRBV7-2,TGTGCCAGCCTCATTTCGGGGACCCAGTACTTC,CASLISGTQYF
TRBJ2-3,NA,NA,TRBV6-2/TRBV6-3,TGTGCCAGTGTTCGTGACGTTACAGATACGCAGTATTTT,CASVRDVTDTQYF
TRBJ1-2,NA,NA,TRBV6-6,TGTGCCAGCATTCCGAGGTACACGGGGGGCTACACCTTC,CASIPRYTGGYTF
TRBJ2-7,NA,NA,TRBV2,TGTGCCAGCAGGCCTTCAGGGGGGAGCTCCTACGAGCAGTACTTC,CASRPSGGSSYEQYF
TRBJ2-7,many,TRBD2,TRBV27,TGTGCCAGCAGCCCTACTAGCGGGGCCGAGCAGTACTTC,CASSPTSGAEQYF